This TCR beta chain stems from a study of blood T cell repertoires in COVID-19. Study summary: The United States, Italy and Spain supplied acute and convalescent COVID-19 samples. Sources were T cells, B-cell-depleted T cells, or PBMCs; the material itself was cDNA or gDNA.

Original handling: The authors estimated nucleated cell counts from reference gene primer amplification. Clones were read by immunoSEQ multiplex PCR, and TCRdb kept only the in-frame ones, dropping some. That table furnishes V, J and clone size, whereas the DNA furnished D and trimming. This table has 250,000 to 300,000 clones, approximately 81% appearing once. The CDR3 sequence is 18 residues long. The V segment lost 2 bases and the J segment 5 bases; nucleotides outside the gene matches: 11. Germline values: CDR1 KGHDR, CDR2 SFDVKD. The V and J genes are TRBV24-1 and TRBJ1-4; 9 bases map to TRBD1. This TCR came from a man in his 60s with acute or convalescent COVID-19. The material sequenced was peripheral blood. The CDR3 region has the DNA TGTGCCACCAGTGATTCCTGGGACAGGGCCGTTCTGAATGAAAAACTGTTTTTT. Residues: CATSDSWDRAVLNEKLFF.